Each of the 4 T cell receptor beta chains below was sequenced from the same sample in a study of technical replicates of blood from a few donors. Libraries were prepared by immunoSEQ multiplex PCR; TCRdb keeps only in-frame clonotypes and omits some of them. Among about 79,000 clones, roughly 94% were seen once, and the ten largest hold roughly 0.26%. Material for sequencing was T cells isolated from PBMCs. Source of these receptors: a human donor in good health.

As to this clone: One junction end disagrees with the germline gene, perhaps due to a read error. The J gene is TRBJ2-7, the V gene TRBV5-3; 8 nucleotides align to TRBD2. TRBV5-3 is filed as an ORF, its function uncertain. CDR3 length equals 12 residues. CDR3 coding DNA: TGTGCCAGAAGCTTGACGCCGGGGGGGCAAGTCTTC. Its translation: CARSLTPGGQVF.

V is TRBV15 and J is TRBJ1-5; 7 nucleotides line up with TRBD1. V shed 1 base, J shed 4 bases, and the junction held 10 bases outside the gene matches. CDR1 LNHNV and CDR2 YYDKDF come from the germline V gene (reference sequence). This CDR3 is 17 amino acids long. The CDR3 DNA sequence: TGTGCCACCAGCAGAGGGGAGTGGACAGGAGAAAATCAGCCCCAGCATTTT. Its protein product is CATSRGEWTGENQPQHF.

V and J are TRBV7-2 and TRBJ1-1; no clear D. The CDR3 extends over 14 amino acids. The germline V gene has CDR1 SGHTA and CDR2 FQGNSA. The V end lost 7 bases, the J end lost 4 bases, and 16 bases lay between the germline ends. This chain's CDR3 is CASTYGVGRTEAFF. CDR3 DNA: TGTGCCAGCACGTACGGGGTCGGGCGCACTGAAGCTTTCTTT.

The chain has TRBV28 and TRBJ1-4; tentatively, D is TRBD1 (6 bases). CDR3 length equals 14 residues. Germline CDR1 and CDR2: MDHEN and SYDVKM. Trimming shortened V by 7 bases and J by 4 bases, and 13 bases separated the two germline ends. DNA for the CDR3: TGTGCCAGCATACCCGGACAGCATAATGAAAAACTGTTTTTT. Residues: CASIPGQHNEKLFF.